The clone carrying this TCR beta chain was seen repeatedly, ten times or more. The CDR3 is 15 residues long. CDR1 and CDR2 (germline): KGHDR, SFDVKD. Trimming left V 4 bases short and J 2 bases short, with 11 bases between. The data stem from a study of regulatory T cells in long-lasting Graves disease. Indicated time point: newly diagnosed GD, antithyroid drugs for less than 3 months. Following extraction of RNA from PBMCs, that RNA was used to make the TCR library. Arm-PCR of CDR3 regions with iRepertoire HTBI primers generated TCR beta libraries. Each CDR3 protein is one row after TCRdb ran MiXCR on the multiplex PCR reads. The sample lists around 500,000 distinct CDR3 sequences, around 13% occurring once. A further study also used this sample, focusing on T cells in Graves' hyperthyroidism and ophthalmopathy.

The chain has TRBV24-1 and TRBJ2-1; D is possibly TRBD2 (5 bases). The specimen was peripheral blood mononuclear cells (PBMCs), collected at new diagnosis, from a patient treated with antithyroid drugs. The source of this sequence is a woman in her twenties or thirties with Graves disease. CDR3 region: CATSEDSEPYNEQFF. CDR3 nucleotides: TGTGCCACCAGTGAGGACTCTGAGCCCTACAATGAGCAGTTCTTC.